The rows below give T cell receptor beta chains drawn from one sample of a study of regulatory T cells in long-lasting Graves disease. Each CDR3 protein gets one entry after TCRdb re-called the multiplex PCR reads with MiXCR. The table includes some 500,000 distinct CDR3 sequences, about 15% detected once. The same sample was also used in a study of T cells in Graves' hyperthyroidism and ophthalmopathy.

This sample comprised peripheral blood mononuclear cells (PBMCs), obtained at new diagnosis, from a patient treated with antithyroid drugs. The receptors come from a woman aged 40-65 years with Graves disease. CDR3s include the opening cysteine and the closing phenylalanine or tryptophan. D genes are given only for firm matches. The size of a clone is reported for some rows only, either as once, few or many, or as a class for expanded clones.

>TRBJ1-4|few|TRBV7-9|-
TGTGCCAGCGCCCCCCCGACTACAACTAATGAAAAACTGTTTTTT
CASAPPTTTNEKLFF
>TRBJ2-3|many|TRBV20-1|-
TGCAGTGCCAAGAATCAGGGGGGATGGACAGATACGCAGTATTTT
CSAKNQGGWTDTQYF
>TRBJ1-1|many|TRBV3-1|-
TGTGCCAGCACCAGCCCCGGGCAGATGAACACTGAAGCTTTCTTT
CASTSPGQMNTEAFF
>TRBJ1-2|-|TRBV29-1|-
TGCAGCGTTGATACCCATCGGTATGGCTACACCTTC
CSVDTHRYGYTF
>TRBJ2-3|many|TRBV9|TRBD2
TGTGCCAGCAGCGTAGGAGGTCTAGCGGGGCCCACAGATACGCAGTATTTT
CASSVGGLAGPTDTQYF
>TRBJ1-5|few|TRBV5-1|-
TGCGCCAGCAGCCGCCCTTATAGCAATCAGCCCCAGCATTTT
CASSRPYSNQPQHF
>TRBJ1-1|many|TRBV20-1|-
TGCAGTGCTAGAGACCTGATCGGGGGGTTTGAAGCTTTCTTT
CSARDLIGGFEAFF
>TRBJ1-1|-|TRBV9|-
TGTGCCAGCAGCGCCAGACAGTCCGGGATGAACACTGAAGCTTTCTTT
CASSARQSGMNTEAFF
>TRBJ2-7|-|TRBV18|-
TGTGCCAGCTCTCCGAACGTGTACGAGCAGTACTTC
CASSPNVYEQYF
>TRBJ2-2|few|TRBV7-6|-
TGTGCCAGCAGCTTAGATACAGGGAGGGCCGGGGAGCTGTTTTTT
CASSLDTGRAGELFF
>TRBJ1-2|many|TRBV6-5|-
TGTGCCAGCAGTTACCAACTCGGGCACAGCTATGGCTACACCTTC
CASSYQLGHSYGYTF
>TRBJ1-1|many|TRBV5-1|TRBD1
TGTGCCAGCACCGGACAGGGGAACACTGAAGCTTTCTTT
CASTGQGNTEAFF
>TRBJ1-1|many|TRBV10-3|TRBD1
TGTGCCATCAGTGAATCACTCCAACAGGGGGCCACTGAAGCTTTCTTT
CAISESLQQGATEAFF
>TRBJ1-1|many|TRBV5-1|-
TGTGCCAGCAGCTCGACAGGGAACACTGAAGCTTTCTTT
CASSSTGNTEAFF
>TRBJ2-1|many|TRBV7-3|TRBD2
TGTGCCAGCAGCTTATTCGCCGGGGGGTTCTACAATGAGCAGTTCTTC
CASSLFAGGFYNEQFF
>TRBJ1-3|-|TRBV14|-
TGTGCCAGCAGCCGGCTGGGGTTTTGGAGCTCTGGAAACACCATATATTTT
CASSRLGFWSSGNTIYF
>TRBJ2-3|many|TRBV5-1|TRBD2
TGCGCCAGCAGCTTGGCCCTATCACCTACAGCGGGGGGCCTCACAGATACGCAGTATTTT
CASSLALSPTAGGLTDTQYF
>TRBJ1-5|-|TRBV19|TRBD1
TGTGCCAGTGTACGGGACAGGGTTAACGTGGGCAATCAGCCCCAGCATTTT
CASVRDRVNVGNQPQHF
>TRBJ2-1|many|TRBV3-1|-
TGTGCCAGCAGCACCCGGACAGCCAACTACAATGAGCAGTTCTTC
CASSTRTANYNEQFF
>TRBJ2-5|many|TRBV11-2|TRBD2
TGTGCCAGCAGCTTTTTTAGTTTCAGCGGGGGCCACCAAGAGACCCAGTACTTC
CASSFFSFSGGHQETQYF
>TRBJ1-2|few|TRBV20-1|-
TGCAGTGCTATCCCCCGGGTCGTCTATGGCTACACCTTC
CSAIPRVVYGYTF
>TRBJ1-1|few|TRBV20-1|-
TGCAGTGCTCAGTCAGGGGTTACTGAAGCTTTCTTT
CSAQSGVTEAFF
>TRBJ1-2|few|TRBV19|-
TGTGCCAGTAGTATGGAGTCAGGGGCTGGCTACACCTTC
CASSMESGAGYTF
>TRBJ1-1|once|TRBV7-9|-
TGTGCCAGCAGCTGGCAGGAGGACACTGAAGCTTTCTTT
CASSWQEDTEAFF
>TRBJ1-5|many|TRBV30|TRBD1
TGTGCCTGGAGCGGGACAGGGGGAAGACAGCCCCAGCATTTT
CAWSGTGGRQPQHF
>TRBJ2-7|-|TRBV3-1|TRBD2
TGTGCCAGCAGCCAAGAAACTCTAGCGGGGGATTTGAAGTACTTC
CASSQETLAGDLKYF
>TRBJ2-5|many|TRBV15|-
TGTGCCACCCACTCAGGATCGGGAGAGACCCAGTACTTC
CATHSGSGETQYF
>TRBJ1-6|-|TRBV9|-
TGTGCCAGCAGCGCCCTAAATTCACCCCTCCACTTT
CASSALNSPLHF
>TRBJ2-5|many|TRBV27|TRBD2
TGTGCCAGCAGCTTTACTGGCGGGGGGACTCAAGAGACCCAGTACTTC
CASSFTGGGTQETQYF
>TRBJ2-3|many|TRBV3-1|-
TGTGCCAGCAGCCAAGTGGGGGGGGCAGGAGATACGCAGTATTTT
CASSQVGGAGDTQYF
>TRBJ2-7|many|TRBV28|TRBD1
TGTGCCAGCAGCTCCGGGACAGAGCCCTACGAGCAGTACTTC
CASSSGTEPYEQYF
>TRBJ2-7|few|TRBV6-1|-
TGTGCCAGCACCTCAGGGGGACTTAATGTCTACGAGCAGTACTTC
CASTSGGLNVYEQYF
>TRBJ2-7|few|TRBV28|-
TGTGCCAGCGGAAAACTGAAGGACGAGCAGTACTTC
CASGKLKDEQYF
>TRBJ1-3|-|TRBV19|-
TGTGCCAGTAGTATGGCAGACTCTGGAAACACCATATATTTT
CASSMADSGNTIYF
>TRBJ2-2|many|TRBV11-2|-
TGTGCCAGCAGTAGGAGCCGGACGGTCCGACCCGGGGAGCTGTTTTTT
CASSRSRTVRPGELFF
>TRBJ1-5|-|TRBV5-1|-
TGCGCCAGCAGCTCTGACGGATTCAATCAGCCCCAGCATTTT
CASSSDGFNQPQHF
>TRBJ1-4|many|TRBV7-9|-
TGTGCCAGCCTATCCAGGGGCAATGAAAAACTGTTTTTT
CASLSRGNEKLFF
>TRBJ1-1|many|TRBV2|-
TGTGCCAGCGGTACTTGGGAAGGGGACACTGAAGCTTTCTTT
CASGTWEGDTEAFF
>TRBJ1-1|many|TRBV20-1|-
TGCAGTGCAACCGGGACTGAGAACACTGAAGCTTTCTTT
CSATGTENTEAFF
>TRBJ1-2|few|TRBV6-1|-
TGTGCCAGCAGTGACCAACAGGGAGGCTATGGCTACACCTTC
CASSDQQGGYGYTF
>TRBJ1-1|many|TRBV6-1|-
TGTGCCAGCAGTGAGCGGGGCTGGGGGAACACTGAAGCTTTCTTT
CASSERGWGNTEAFF
>TRBJ1-2|few|TRBV30|TRBD1
TGTGCCTGGAGCAGAAGAGACAGGGAGAATGGCTACACCTTC
CAWSRRDRENGYTF
>TRBJ2-7|-|TRBV30|-
TGTGCCTGGAGGGAAAAAATTAGCCGTACCTACGAGCAGTACTTC
CAWREKISRTYEQYF
>TRBJ2-5|many|TRBV5-1|TRBD1
TGCGCCAGCAGCAGGACAGGGAATGAAGAGACCCAGTACTTC
CASSRTGNEETQYF
>TRBJ1-1|many|TRBV12-5|-
TGTGCTAGTGGTTTGGTAGTGGGTCAGCCGAACACTGAAGCTTTCTTT
CASGLVVGQPNTEAFF
>TRBJ1-2|few|TRBV28|-
TGTGCCAGCAGTTTAAGTTCGCGTGGGGGCACTGGCTACACCTTC
CASSLSSRGGTGYTF
>TRBJ2-7|many|TRBV7-2|TRBD2
TGTGCCAGCAGCTTAGCTCTGCGGGGGATCCCCTACGAGCAGTACTTC
CASSLALRGIPYEQYF
>TRBJ2-7|few|TRBV30|TRBD2
TGTGCCTTAGCGGGGGACTCCTACGAGCAGTACTTC
CALAGDSYEQYF
>TRBJ2-3|-|TRBV6-1|TRBD2
TGTGCCAGCACCCGACTAGCGGGCTTTGGCACAGATACGCAGTATTTT
CASTRLAGFGTDTQYF
>TRBJ2-6|-|TRBV5-1|-
TGTGCCAGCAGCTTGGGCATACAGGGGGCCAACGTCCTGACTTTC
CASSLGIQGANVLTF
>TRBJ2-3|few|TRBV5-1|-
TGCGCCAGCAGCTTGGACCCCCGGGGAGGAGATACGCAGTATTTT
CASSLDPRGGDTQYF
>TRBJ2-5|many|TRBV6-1|-
TGTGCCAGTGGGCGGCTAGAGACCCAGTACTTC
CASGRLETQYF